The 27 T cell receptor beta chains below were found in one sample sequenced in a study of response to subunit inactivated influenza vaccine. TCRdb processed the RT-PCR reads anew with MiXCR; each CDR3 protein has one entry. The repertoire holds approximately 250,000 distinct CDR3 sequences, with 12% as singletons. The sequencing here drew on non-naive T cells sorted from PBMCs, taken 14 to 15 days before vaccination. These receptors were obtained from a man in his fifties who received an inactivated influenza vaccine.

The V call is TRBV7-1, the J call TRBJ2-1, with a tentative D call TRBD2 (6 bases). TRBV7-1 is designated an ORF whose function remains uncertain. The CDR3 spans 14 residues. Trimming shortened V by 10 bases and J by 10 bases, and 23 bases separated the two germline ends. This CDR3 is CAMGSGLAGGEQFF. CDR3 DNA sequence: TGTGCCATGGGCTCCGGACTCGCTGGGGGGGAGCAGTTCTTC.

This clonotype was detected ten times or more. The chain carries TRBV24-1 and TRBJ2-5; 7 nucleotides line up with TRBD1. From germline, CDR1 is KGHDR and CDR2 SFDVKD. This CDR3 contains 13 residues. Trimming removed 5 bases from V and 2 bases from J; junction bases left unmatched: 1. This CDR3 reads CATSGDSQETQYF. In DNA form, the CDR3 reads TGTGCCACCAGTGGGGACAGTCAAGAGACCCAGTACTTC.

This clonotype was seen a handful of times. This chain connects TRBV9 to TRBJ2-5; D is possibly TRBD1 (6 bases). Trimming took off 0 bases at V and 2 bases at J, with 11 bases between the two ends. The CDR3 covers 15 residues. The germline V gene has CDR1 SGDLS and CDR2 YYNGEE. The CDR3 is CASSVEGDTQETQYF. Here the CDR3 DNA reads TGTGCCAGCAGCGTAGAGGGGGATACACAAGAGACCCAGTACTTC.

V gene TRBV7-2 combines with J gene TRBJ1-5; D is unclear. Germline CDR1 and CDR2: SGHTA and FQGNSA. This CDR3 has 14 amino acids. The V end lost 0 bases, the J end lost 7 bases, and 10 bases lay between the germline ends. The CDR3 sequence is CASSLALGYQPQHF. The CDR3 DNA reads TGTGCCAGCAGCTTAGCGTTAGGGTACCAGCCCCAGCATTTT. The full variable domain, rest sourced from reference TRBV7-2 and TRBJ1-5, is GAGVSQSPSNKVTEKGKDVELRCDPISGHTALYWYRQSLGQGLEFLIYFQGNSAPDKSGLPSDRFSAERTGGSVSTLTIQRTQQEDSAVYLCASSLALGYQPQHFGDGTRLSIL.

This clonotype came up many times. This chain links TRBV12-3 or TRBV12-4 with TRBJ1-1, with D uncertain. This CDR3 has 15 amino acids. The V and J ends lost 2 bases and 0 bases respectively, with 10 bases between them. CDR3: CASSLRGDMNTEAFF. The CDR3 nucleotides are TGTGCCAGCAGTTTACGTGGGGATATGAACACTGAAGCTTTCTTT.

This clonotype was counted only a few times. The chain joins TRBV5-1 to TRBJ2-1; D not resolved. The V end was cut by 7 bases, the J end by 0 bases, with 14 bases between. The CDR3 sequence is 15 residues long. Germline V gene sequence: CDR1 SGHRS, CDR2 YFSETQ. CDR3 in amino acids: CASGARMISYNEQFF. The CDR3 bases are TGCGCCAGCGGAGCTAGAATGATCTCCTACAATGAGCAGTTCTTC.

The rearrangement joins TRBV7-2 to TRBJ2-1, with 8 bases identical to TRBD1. The CDR3 has 15 amino acids. The V gene end was trimmed by 2 bases and the J gene end by 6 bases; junction bases not matched to a gene: 6. CDR1 SGHTA and CDR2 FQGNSA come from the germline V gene. Here the CDR3 DNA reads TGTGCCAGCAGCTTACGGACAGGGTCGGGCAATGAGCAGTTCTTC. This sequence encodes CASSLRTGSGNEQFF.

V gene TRBV20-1 combines with J gene TRBJ2-1, with D uncertain. Trimming removed 5 bases from V and 0 bases from J, with 11 bases in between. The CDR3 runs to 14 residues. Germline CDR1 and CDR2: DFQATT and SNEGSKA (reference sequence). DNA for the CDR3: TGCAGTGCTTTAGGACGGAGCTCCTACAATGAGCAGTTCTTC. Protein sequence: CSALGRSSYNEQFF.

The rearrangement links TRBV29-1 to TRBJ1-2; 10 bases agree with TRBD1. The CDR3 runs to 14 residues. From germline, CDR1 is SQVTM and CDR2 ANQGSEA. Germline trimming cut 3 bases from V and 8 bases from J; bases unmatched to any gene: 9. The CDR3 loop is CSVDRRDRGGGYTF. The CDR3 region has the DNA TGCAGCGTTGACCGAAGGGACAGGGGTGGGGGCTACACCTTC.

The rearrangement uses TRBV20-1 and TRBJ2-5; 9 bases match TRBD1. Per the germline V gene, CDR1 is DFQATT and CDR2 is SNEGSKA (reference sequence). The CDR3 loop spans 15 amino acids. The J segment lost 2 bases and the V segment lost 6 bases, leaving 10 bases of the junction unmatched. CDR3 nucleotides: TGCAGTGCGGCTACAGGGGGCGCTTGGCAAGAGACCCAGTACTTC. Protein product: CSAATGGAWQETQYF.

CDR3: CASSSETSGGYEQYF. In DNA form, the CDR3 reads TGTGCCAGCAGCTCGGAAACTAGCGGGGGCTACGAGCAGTACTTC. This chain uses TRBV7-8 with TRBJ2-7, with TRBD2 identical over 11 bases. Germline values: CDR1 SGHVS, CDR2 FQNEAQ. The V and J ends lost 4 bases and 3 bases, in that order; junction bases with no gene match: 5. The CDR3 consists of 15 residues.

The genes are TRBV20-1 and TRBJ1-1; tentative D call: TRBD1 (5 bases). The CDR3 loop spans 13 amino acids. In germline, CDR1 is DFQATT, CDR2 SNEGSKA (reference sequence). Trimming stripped 0 bases from V and 7 bases from J, with 12 bases between. In nucleotides, the CDR3 is TGCAGTGCTAGAGAGGCTGGGGGTAGTGAAGCTTTCTTT. Its protein product is CSAREAGGSEAFF.

This clonotype appeared many times. The gene calls are TRBV7-2 and TRBJ2-7; a weak D match, TRBD1 (5 bases). The CDR3 consists of 15 residues. Trimming removed 1 base from V and 2 bases from J, with 12 bases in between. In germline, CDR1 is SGHTA, CDR2 FQGNSA. The CDR3: CASSLEGPPTYEQYF. DNA for the CDR3: TGTGCCAGCAGCTTAGAGGGGCCACCCACCTACGAGCAGTACTTC.

V is TRBV24-1 and J is TRBJ2-3, with a weak D call TRBD1 (5 bases). This CDR3 region has 17 residues. Germline CDR1 and CDR2: KGHDR and SFDVKD. V lost 3 bases to trimming and J lost 0 bases, with 15 bases between them. The CDR3 loop is CATSDLRGTSSTDTQYF. As DNA, the CDR3 is TGTGCCACCAGTGATCTTAGGGGCACATCTAGCACAGATACGCAGTATTTT.

The sample holds a few counts of this clonotype. This chain uses TRBV16 with TRBJ2-1; D is undetermined. The germline V gene has CDR1 KGHSY and CDR2 FQNENV. This CDR3 spans 14 amino acids. Trimming stripped 0 bases from V and 6 bases from J, with 9 bases between. The CDR3: CASSQSYGINEQFF. CDR3 sequence (DNA): TGTGCCAGCAGCCAATCTTATGGGATCAATGAGCAGTTCTTC.

The chain recombines TRBV4-3 with TRBJ1-6; 10 nucleotides align to TRBD1. Looked up from germline, CDR1 is LGHNA and CDR2 is YSLEER. The ends lost 0 bases at V and 9 bases at J; junction bases unmatched: 5. The CDR3 totals 16 residues. CDR3 protein: CASSQDPTGGTSPLHF. The CDR3 DNA is TGCGCCAGCAGCCAAGACCCGACAGGGGGCACTTCACCCCTCCACTTT.

V and J are TRBV6-2 or TRBV6-3 and TRBJ2-1, with 9 bases fitting TRBD2. Losses at the gene ends were 2 bases for V and 7 bases for J; bases not matched to a gene: 9. This CDR3 is built from 16 residues. Germline V lookup: CDR1 MNHEY, CDR2 SVGEGT. The CDR3 nucleotides read TGTGCCAGCAGTTACCCTTTAGCGGGAGATAGAAATGAGCAGTTCTTC. Translation gives CASSYPLAGDRNEQFF.

This clonotype showed up just a few times. V and J are TRBV9 and TRBJ2-7; D is undetermined. Germline V lookup: CDR1 SGDLS, CDR2 YYNGEE. The CDR3 extends over 16 amino acids. The V end lost 0 bases, the J end lost 6 bases, and 19 bases lay between the germline ends. CDR3 sequence (DNA): TGTGCCAGCAGCGTAGATTGGACCACTTCCATCGGCGAGCAGTACTTC. Translation gives CASSVDWTTSIGEQYF. Based on the CDR3 plus reference TRBV9 and TRBJ2-7, the full variable domain is DSGVTQTPKHLITATGQRVTLRCSPRSGDLSVYWYQQSLDQGLQFLIQYYNGEERAKGNILERFSAQQFPDLHSELNLSSLELGDSALYFCASSVDWTTSIGEQYFGPGTRLTVT.

This clonotype was seen at least ten times. The rearrangement uses TRBV5-5 and TRBJ1-2; no definite D call. The CDR3 sequence is 12 residues long. The germline V and J ends were trimmed by 4 bases and 4 bases, with 8 bases remaining between them. Germline V gives CDR1 SGHKS, CDR2 YYEKEE (reference sequence). CDR3 sequence reads: CASSLGLYGYTF. The CDR3 region has the DNA TGTGCCAGCAGCCTCGGCCTCTATGGCTACACCTTC.

The J gene is TRBJ2-1, the V gene TRBV18; D is possibly TRBD1 (5 bases). Trimming left V 4 bases short and J 8 bases short, with 12 bases between. Germline V CDR1 and CDR2: KGHSH, LQKENI. The CDR3 runs to 13 residues. CDR3 sequence (DNA): TGTGCCAGCTCACGACTCAGGGTGGATGAGCAGTTCTTC. Its translation: CASSRLRVDEQFF.

Many counts were recorded for this clonotype. The rearrangement links TRBV6-1 to TRBJ2-3, with D tentatively TRBD1 or TRBD2 (5 bases each). The germline V gene has CDR1 MNHNS and CDR2 SASEGT. Trimming left V 7 bases short and J 4 bases short, with 18 bases between. CDR3 size: 15 residues. The DNA for the CDR3 is TGTGCCAGCATCAACGGACACCCCGGGGCAGATACGCAGTATTTT. It yields the protein CASINGHPGADTQYF.

This clonotype came up many times. J is TRBJ2-7 and V is TRBV2; D is ambiguous. From germline, CDR1 is SNHLY and CDR2 FYNNEI. V lost 7 bases, J lost 7 bases, and 11 bases lay in between. CDR3 length: 11 amino acids. The CDR3: CASITAREQYF. The CDR3 DNA sequence: TGTGCCAGCATCACCGCCCGGGAGCAGTACTTC.

This clonotype was found many times. CDR3 nucleotides: TGTGCCAGCAGCGCCTCCCGTAGGGCGGGCACCGGGGAGCTGTTTTTT. Translated, it gives CASSASRRAGTGELFF. The chain carries TRBV9 and TRBJ2-2, with D possibly being TRBD2 (5 bases). This CDR3 is built from 16 residues. Germline assignment: CDR1 SGDLS and CDR2 YYNGEE. V lost 3 bases and J lost 4, with 16 bases in between.

This clonotype has only a few counts. The chain has TRBV12-3 or TRBV12-4 and TRBJ2-7; D is perhaps TRBD2 (7 bases). This CDR3 contains 15 residues. V dropped 5 bases and J dropped 5 bases, with 19 bases sitting between them. CDR3 loop: CASSPQRGGADEQYF. The CDR3, as DNA: TGTGCCAGCAGTCCTCAGCGAGGGGGGGCCGACGAGCAGTACTTC.

This clonotype showed up many times. This chain connects TRBV12-3 or TRBV12-4 to TRBJ2-5; D may be TRBD2 (5 bases). Trimming removed 8 bases from V and 4 bases from J, with 17 bases in between. This CDR3 region has 14 residues. For the CDR3, the DNA is TGTGCCAGCGGGAAGACCTTAGGAGGAGAGACCCAGTACTTC. It is translated as CASGKTLGGETQYF.

This chain uses TRBV7-2 with TRBJ2-5; D gene unclear. V was shortened by 4 bases and J by 4 bases, with 7 bases between the two germline ends. The CDR3 runs to 12 residues. Germline values: CDR1 SGHTA, CDR2 FQGNSA. For the CDR3, the DNA is TGTGCCAGCAGCTCGAACTTAGAGACCCAGTACTTC. Its protein is CASSSNLETQYF.

This clonotype was detected ten times or more. J is TRBJ1-5 and V is TRBV15; perhaps TRBD1 as D (5 bases). The CDR3 consists of 12 residues. V lost 6 bases and J 6 bases, leaving 9 bases between the germline ends. CDR1 LNHNV and CDR2 YYDKDF come from the germline V gene (reference sequence). CDR3 protein: CATSLGAQPQHF. The CDR3 bases are TGTGCCACCAGTCTAGGGGCTCAGCCCCAGCATTTT.